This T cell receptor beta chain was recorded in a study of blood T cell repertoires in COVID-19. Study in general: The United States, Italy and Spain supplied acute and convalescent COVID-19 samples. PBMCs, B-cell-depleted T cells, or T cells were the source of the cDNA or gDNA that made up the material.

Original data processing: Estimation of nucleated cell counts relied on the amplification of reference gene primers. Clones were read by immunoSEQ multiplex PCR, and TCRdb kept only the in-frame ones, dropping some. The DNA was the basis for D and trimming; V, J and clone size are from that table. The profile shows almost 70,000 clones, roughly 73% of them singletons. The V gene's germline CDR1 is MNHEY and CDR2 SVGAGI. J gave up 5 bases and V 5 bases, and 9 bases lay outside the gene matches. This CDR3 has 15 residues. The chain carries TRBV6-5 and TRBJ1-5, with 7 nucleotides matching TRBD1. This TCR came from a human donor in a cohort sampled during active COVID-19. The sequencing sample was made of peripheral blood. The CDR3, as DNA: TGTGCCAGCAGTCAGACAGGGTTGGGCGATCAGCCCCAGCATTTT. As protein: CASSQTGLGDQPQHF.